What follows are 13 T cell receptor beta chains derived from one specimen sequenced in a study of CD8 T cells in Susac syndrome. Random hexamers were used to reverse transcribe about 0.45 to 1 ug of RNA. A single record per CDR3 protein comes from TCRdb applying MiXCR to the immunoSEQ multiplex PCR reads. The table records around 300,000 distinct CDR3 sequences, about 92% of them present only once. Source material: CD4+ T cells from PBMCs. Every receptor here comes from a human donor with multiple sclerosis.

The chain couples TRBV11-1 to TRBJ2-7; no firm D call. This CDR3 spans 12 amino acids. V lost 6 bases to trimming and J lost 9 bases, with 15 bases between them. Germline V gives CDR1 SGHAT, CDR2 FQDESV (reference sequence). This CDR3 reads CASSTIRATQYF. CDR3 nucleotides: TGTGCCAGCAGTACGATCCGGGCTACGCAGTACTTC.

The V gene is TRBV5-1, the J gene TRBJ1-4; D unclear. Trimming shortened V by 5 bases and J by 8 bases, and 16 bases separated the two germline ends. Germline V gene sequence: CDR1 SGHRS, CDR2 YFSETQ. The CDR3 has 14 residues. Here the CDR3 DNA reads TGCGCCAGCAGTACCTCGAGACTGGGGGAAAAACTGTTTTTT. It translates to CASSTSRLGEKLFF.

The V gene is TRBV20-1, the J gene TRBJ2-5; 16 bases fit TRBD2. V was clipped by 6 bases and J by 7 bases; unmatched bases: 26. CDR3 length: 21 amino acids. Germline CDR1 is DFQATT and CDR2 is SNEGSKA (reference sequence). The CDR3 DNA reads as TGCAGTGCATCCGGGACTAGCGGGGGGGGTCTCTCCACGCCCCGTTTAAGGACCCAGTACTTC. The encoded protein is CSASGTSGGGLSTPRLRTQYF.

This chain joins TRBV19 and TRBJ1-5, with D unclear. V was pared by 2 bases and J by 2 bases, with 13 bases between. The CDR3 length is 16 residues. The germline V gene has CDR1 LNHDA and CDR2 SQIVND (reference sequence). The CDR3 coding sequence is TGTGCCAGTAGTATAATGGCCCGGAGCGGCAATCAGCCCCAGCATTTT. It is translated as CASSIMARSGNQPQHF.

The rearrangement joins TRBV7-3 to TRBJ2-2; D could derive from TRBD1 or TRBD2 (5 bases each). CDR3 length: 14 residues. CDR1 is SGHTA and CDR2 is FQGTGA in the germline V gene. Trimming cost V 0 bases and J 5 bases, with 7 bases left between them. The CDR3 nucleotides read TGTGCCAGCAGCTTAACGTGGGGGACCGGGGAGCTGTTTTTT. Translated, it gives CASSLTWGTGELFF.

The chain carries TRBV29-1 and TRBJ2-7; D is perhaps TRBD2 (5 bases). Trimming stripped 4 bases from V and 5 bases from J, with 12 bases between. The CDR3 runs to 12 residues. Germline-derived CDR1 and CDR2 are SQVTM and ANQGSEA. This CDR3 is CSVGGLGNEQYF. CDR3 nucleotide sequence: TGCAGCGTTGGAGGGCTGGGTAACGAGCAGTACTTC.

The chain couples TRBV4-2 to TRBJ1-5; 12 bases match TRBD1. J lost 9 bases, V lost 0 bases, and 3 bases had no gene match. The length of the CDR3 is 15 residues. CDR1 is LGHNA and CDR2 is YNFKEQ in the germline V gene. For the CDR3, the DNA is TGTGCCAGCAGCCAAGATGGGACAGGGGGCCGGCCCCAGCATTTT. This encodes CASSQDGTGGRPQHF.

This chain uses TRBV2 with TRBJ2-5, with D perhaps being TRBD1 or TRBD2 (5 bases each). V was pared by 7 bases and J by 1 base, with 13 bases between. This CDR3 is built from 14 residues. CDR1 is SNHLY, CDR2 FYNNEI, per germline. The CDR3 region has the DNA TGTGCCAGCAACCCTAATGGGGGCCAAGAGACCCAGTACTTC. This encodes CASNPNGGQETQYF.

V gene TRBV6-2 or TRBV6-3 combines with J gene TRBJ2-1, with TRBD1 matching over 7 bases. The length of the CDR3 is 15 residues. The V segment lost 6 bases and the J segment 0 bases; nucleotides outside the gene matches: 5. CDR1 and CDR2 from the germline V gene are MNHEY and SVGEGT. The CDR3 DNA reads TGTGCCAGCAGACGAGACAGGGTCTCCTACAATGAGCAGTTCTTC. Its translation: CASRRDRVSYNEQFF.

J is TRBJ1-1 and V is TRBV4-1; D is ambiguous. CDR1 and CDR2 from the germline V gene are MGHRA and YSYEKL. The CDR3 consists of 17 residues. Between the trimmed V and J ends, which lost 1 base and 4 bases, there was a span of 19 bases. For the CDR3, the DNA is TGCGCCAGCAGCCAAGGCTTAGCCCGGGGATTGGCCACTGAAGCTTTCTTT. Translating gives CASSQGLARGLATEAFF.

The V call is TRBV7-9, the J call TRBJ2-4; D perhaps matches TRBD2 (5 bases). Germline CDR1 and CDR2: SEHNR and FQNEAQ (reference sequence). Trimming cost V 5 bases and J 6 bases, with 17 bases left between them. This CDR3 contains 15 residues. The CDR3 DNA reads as TGTGCCAGCAGCGGAGACATGAGGGTCCGAAACATTCAGTACTTC. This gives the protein CASSGDMRVRNIQYF.

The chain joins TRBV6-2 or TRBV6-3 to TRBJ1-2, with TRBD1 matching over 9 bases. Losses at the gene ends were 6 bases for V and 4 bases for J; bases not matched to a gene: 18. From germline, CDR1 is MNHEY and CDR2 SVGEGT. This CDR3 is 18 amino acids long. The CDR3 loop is CASSSAGTGFLGGYGYTF. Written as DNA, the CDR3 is TGTGCCAGCAGCTCGGCCGGGACAGGGTTCCTTGGGGGCTATGGCTACACCTTC.

CDR3 amino acids: CASSLRTSGRAIRPEQYF. The CDR3, as DNA: TGCGCCAGCAGCCTTCGGACTAGCGGGAGGGCCATCCGTCCCGAGCAGTACTTC. The J gene is TRBJ2-7, the V gene TRBV5-1; 15 bases agree with TRBD2. The CDR3 contains 18 residues. V was clipped by 4 bases and J by 6 bases; unmatched bases: 14. Germline CDR1 and CDR2: SGHRS and YFSETQ.